The 14 T cell receptor beta chains reported below all come from one sample, sequenced in a study of graft-versus-host responses after intestinal transplantation. Repertoires were generated with immunoSEQ multiplex PCR, while TCRdb's copy carries only in-frame clones and drops some. Among more than 85,000 clones, 93% were seen once, and the ten largest hold less than 0.55%. Their target antigens are unknown. Material: unstimulated CD8+ T cells sorted from spleen or lymph node cells, obtained before intestinal transplant. These receptors were collected from a human donor who received an intestinal transplant.

This clone has more than one count but fewer than ten. The rearrangement joins TRBV10-3 to TRBJ1-1, with D tentatively TRBD1 (5 bases). Per the germline V gene, CDR1 is ENHRY and CDR2 is SYGVKD. V was shortened by 5 bases and J by 1 base, with 8 bases between the two germline ends. The CDR3 totals 13 residues. CDR3 coding DNA: TGTGCCATCAGTCAGGGCCCGAACACTGAAGCTTTCTTT. This codes for CAISQGPNTEAFF.

The gene calls are TRBV5-3 and TRBJ2-7, with 12 bases aligning to TRBD1. TRBV5-3 is flagged as an ORF with uncertain function. The V gene end was trimmed by 7 bases and the J gene end by 5 bases; junction bases not matched to a gene: 7. This CDR3 has 14 amino acids. CDR3 in DNA: TGTGCCAGACCCATCCGGGACAGGGGGCACGAGCAGTACTTC. It specifies CARPIRDRGHEQYF.

This clone was detected only once. V gene TRBV30 combines with J gene TRBJ2-7; D gene ambiguous. With 5 bases removed from V and 3 bases from J, the gap between germline ends came to 11 bases. The CDR3 length is 12 residues. Looked up from germline, CDR1 is GTSNPN and CDR2 is SVGIG (reference sequence). CDR3 sequence (DNA): TGTGCCTGGGGCCAAACCCACTACGAGCAGTACTTC. Translation: CAWGQTHYEQYF.

The V gene is TRBV28, the J gene TRBJ2-7; 9 nucleotides agree with TRBD1. With 4 bases clipped from V and 3 bases from J, the junction kept 10 bases outside the gene matches. The V gene's germline CDR1 is MDHEN and CDR2 SYDVKM. The CDR3 contains 16 residues. CDR3 bases: TGTGCCAGCAGTTACGATCCCGACAGGGGGAGCTACGAGCAGTACTTC. Its protein is CASSYDPDRGSYEQYF.

The chain's CDR3 is CASSWSQGYEQFF. The CDR3, as DNA: TGTGCCAGCAGTTGGTCCCAGGGGTATGAGCAGTTCTTC. The chain is built from TRBV27 and TRBJ2-1; D is possibly TRBD1 (6 bases). The CDR3 runs to 13 residues. V lost 4 bases to trimming and J lost 8 bases, with 12 bases between them. CDR1 is MNHEY and CDR2 is SMNVEV in the germline V gene (reference sequence).

CDR3 nucleotide sequence: TGTGCCAGCACCCCGCCCCCGGGGGAGCAGTTCTTC. This gives the protein CASTPPPGEQFF. The genes are TRBV7-8 and TRBJ2-1; TRBD2 might be the D (5 bases). The germline V gene has CDR1 SGHVS and CDR2 FQNEAQ. Trimming cost V 7 bases and J 10 bases, with 14 bases left between them. The CDR3 covers 12 residues.

The chain combines TRBV28 with TRBJ1-5, with D maybe TRBD1 (5 bases). V was shortened by 8 bases and J by 2 bases, with 16 bases between the two germline ends. The germline gives CDR1 MDHEN, CDR2 SYDVKM. CDR3 size: 15 residues. The CDR3 DNA sequence: TGTGCCAGCGACCTTCAGGGTGGGGGCAATCAGCCCCAGCATTTT. Its protein is CASDLQGGGNQPQHF.

The genes are TRBV27 and TRBJ2-7; TRBD2 matches 10 bases. V lost 4 bases to trimming and J lost 0 bases; unmatched junction nucleotides: 3. The CDR3 consists of 15 residues. Germline CDR1 and CDR2: MNHEY and SMNVEV (reference sequence). CDR3 nucleotides: TGTGCCAGCAGTTCGGCTAGCGGGGGCTCCTACGAGCAGTACTTC. Amino acid sequence: CASSSASGGSYEQYF.

This sequence joins TRBV9 and TRBJ1-2; 7 nucleotides match TRBD1. CDR3 length: 17 residues. The germline gives CDR1 SGDLS, CDR2 YYNGEE. After removal of 2 bases from V and 0 bases from J, the junction contained 10 bases not matched to a gene. DNA of the CDR3: TGTGCCAGCAGCGTCACCGGACAGGCCGGATCTAACTATGGCTACACCTTC. It yields the protein CASSVTGQAGSNYGYTF.

The rearrangement uses TRBV5-4 and TRBJ2-6; D gene uncertain. The V gene lost 4 bases and the J gene lost 0 bases, with 5 bases spanning the gap. Germline V CDR1 and CDR2: SGHNT, YYREEE (reference sequence). The CDR3 consists of 14 residues. CDR3 residues: CASSVISGANVLTF. DNA of the CDR3: TGTGCCAGCAGCGTCATCTCTGGGGCCAACGTCCTGACTTTC. Looking up the rest from reference TRBV5-4 and TRBJ2-6 gives the full variable domain: ETGVTQSPTHLIKTRGQQVTLRCSSQSGHNTVSWYQQALGQGPQFIFQYYREEENGRGNFPPRFSGLQFPNYSSELNVNALELDDSALYLCASSVISGANVLTFGAGSRLTVL.

The genes are TRBV6-5 and TRBJ2-3, with 7 nucleotides matching TRBD1. J gave up 3 bases and V 0 bases, and 3 bases lay outside the gene matches. CDR3 size: 15 residues. CDR1 is MNHEY, CDR2 SVGAGI, per germline. CDR3 loop: CASSYSKGATDTQYF. The DNA for the CDR3 is TGTGCCAGCAGTTACTCAAAGGGGGCGACAGATACGCAGTATTTT.

This clone appeared once. This chain joins TRBV29-1 and TRBJ2-1; TRBD2 agrees at 8 bases. CDR1 and CDR2 from the germline V gene are SQVTM and ANQGSEA. Trimming cost V 7 bases and J 3 bases; bases outside gene matches: 8. The CDR3 runs 14 residues. The CDR3 DNA is TGCAGCGCCCCGGGACTAGAAAGCTACAATGAGCAGTTCTTC. Translation gives CSAPGLESYNEQFF.

The chain joins TRBV5-4 to TRBJ2-5; 12 nucleotides align to TRBD2. This CDR3 region has 15 residues. V lost 0 bases, J lost 7 bases, and 4 bases stayed unmatched. Germline-derived CDR1 and CDR2 are SGHNT and YYREEE (reference sequence). The DNA of the CDR3 is TGTGCCAGCAGCTTGGCCGCTAGCGGGGGGGGGACCCAGTACTTC. Translated, it gives CASSLAASGGGTQYF.

The chain has TRBV7-9 and TRBJ2-7; D is perhaps TRBD1 (6 bases). There are 14 residues in the CDR3. Trimming pared 4 bases from V and 1 base from J, leaving 11 bases between. Germline loops: CDR1 SEHNR, CDR2 FQNEAQ (reference sequence). CDR3 sequence (DNA): TGTGCCAGCAGCTCCGGACAGCATTCCTACGAGCAGTACTTC. Amino acids: CASSSGQHSYEQYF. Full variable domain (outside the CDR3, taken from reference TRBV7-9 and TRBJ2-7): DTGVSQNPRHKITKRGQNVTFRCDPISEHNRLYWYRQTLGQGPEFLTYFQNEAQLEKSRLLSDRFSAERPKGSFSTLEIQRTEQGDSAMYLCASSSGQHSYEQYFGPGTRLTVT.